This entry lists 13 T cell receptor beta chains sequenced from one sample in a study of shared clonotypes between healthy human individuals. Assay used: immunoSEQ multiplex PCR; TCRdb lists only in-frame clones, some missing. The sample consists of some 2 million clones, roughly 94% of them appearing once. The source material was naive CD4+ T cells sorted from blood. Subset specified: CD45RA+ positively selected. These receptor sequences come from a young man in good health.

The chain combines TRBV18 with TRBJ2-3; unclear D gene. The CDR3 covers 12 residues. Trimming pared 5 bases from V and 5 bases from J, leaving 8 bases between. The germline V gene encodes CDR1 KGHSH and CDR2 LQKENI. The CDR3 bases are TGTGCCAGCTCAATGGGGTTAGATACGCAGTATTTT. This sequence encodes CASSMGLDTQYF.

On this clone: Other nucleotide sequences in the sample specify the same CDR3. V and J are TRBV7-9 and TRBJ1-3; D is uncertain. CDR1 and CDR2 (germline): SEHNR, FQNEAQ (reference sequence). This CDR3 contains 14 residues. Between the trimmed V and J ends, which lost 1 base and 0 bases, there was a span of 4 bases. CDR3 amino acids: CASSLGSSGNTIYF. The CDR3 DNA follows: TGTGCCAGCAGCTTAGGTAGCTCTGGAAACACCATATATTTT.

At least ten counts were recorded for this clone. V and J are TRBV30 and TRBJ1-3; D not certain. Germline V gives CDR1 GTSNPN, CDR2 SVGIG (reference sequence). The CDR3 has 13 residues. Trimming stripped 4 bases from V and 8 bases from J, with 15 bases between. In DNA form, the CDR3 reads TGTGCCTGGAATCGTCAGGTCGGCGACACCATATATTTT. Its translation: CAWNRQVGDTIYF.

To note about this clone: A read error may be the cause here, since a much bigger clone is one base away. The rearrangement joins TRBV6-4 to TRBJ1-6; D is unresolved. CDR1 is MRHNA, CDR2 SNTAGT, per germline. The ends were cut back, 2 bases at V and 0 bases at J, with 8 bases in the middle. The CDR3 is made up of 16 amino acids. In DNA form, the CDR3 reads TGTGCCAGCAGTGACGAGGCGAGCTCCTATAATTCACCCCTCCACTTT. Translation gives CASSDEASSYNSPLHF.

The genes are TRBV27 and TRBJ2-3; D is uncertain. Trimming took off 3 bases at V and 4 bases at J, with 14 bases between the two ends. There are 15 residues in the CDR3. Looked up from germline, CDR1 is MNHEY and CDR2 is SMNVEV (reference sequence). The CDR3 nucleotides read TGTGCCAGCAGTTTCTGGTCCCGATCCCCAGATACGCAGTATTTT. Its protein is CASSFWSRSPDTQYF.

This clone has a single count. Written as DNA, the CDR3 is TGTGCCAGCAGCCCGCTAGGAAGATCACCCACCTACGAGCAGTACTTC. This sequence encodes CASSPLGRSPTYEQYF. The genes are TRBV9 and TRBJ2-7, with no clear D. The CDR3 sequence is 16 residues long. V was shortened by 4 bases and J by 2 bases, with 19 bases between the two germline ends. Germline V gene sequence: CDR1 SGDLS, CDR2 YYNGEE.

The V gene is TRBV5-6, the J gene TRBJ2-3, with a tentative D call TRBD1 (6 bases). CDR1 is SGHDT and CDR2 is YYEEEE in the germline V gene. With 3 bases removed from V and 2 bases from J, the gap between germline ends came to 13 bases. CDR3 length: 15 amino acids. The CDR3 is CASSSVRTATDTQYF. For the CDR3, the DNA is TGTGCCAGCAGCTCCGTCCGGACAGCCACAGATACGCAGTATTTT.

The chain is built from TRBV7-9 and TRBJ2-2; D is perhaps TRBD1 or TRBD2 (6 bases each). The CDR3 is made up of 15 amino acids. Germline values: CDR1 SEHNR, CDR2 FQNEAQ (reference sequence). V was cut by 6 bases and J by 5 bases, with 16 bases left in between. This CDR3 is CASSKGGGETGELFF. CDR3 nucleotide sequence: TGTGCCAGCAGTAAAGGAGGGGGAGAAACCGGGGAGCTGTTTTTT.

V gene TRBV9 combines with J gene TRBJ2-3, with D unclear. Trimming left V 1 base short and J 0 bases short, with 9 bases between. CDR3 length equals 15 residues. The germline V gene encodes CDR1 SGDLS and CDR2 YYNGEE. This chain's CDR3 is CASSVSISSTDTQYF. DNA of the CDR3: TGTGCCAGCAGCGTATCAATCTCTAGCACAGATACGCAGTATTTT.

The chain couples TRBV9 to TRBJ1-1, with 8 bases that match TRBD1. Trimming took 2 bases from V and 6 from J; bases not matched to a gene: 9. Per germline, CDR1 SGDLS and CDR2 YYNGEE. The CDR3 is made up of 15 amino acids. Written as DNA, the CDR3 is TGTGCCAGCAGCGTCGGACAGGGACGAACGGCTGAAGCTTTCTTT. Its protein product is CASSVGQGRTAEAFF.

CDR3 DNA: TGTGCCAGCACCGGACAGGGGCTGGCAGGGGGGACGCAGTATTTT. This translates into CASTGQGLAGGTQYF. The genes are TRBV2 and TRBJ2-3; 9 nucleotides align to TRBD1. V was pared by 7 bases and J by 9 bases, with 14 bases of the junction left unmatched. Germline V lookup: CDR1 SNHLY, CDR2 FYNNEI. The CDR3 spans 15 residues.

DNA of the CDR3: TGTGCCAGCAGGACCCGGGACAACTTTAATGAAAAACTGTTTTTT. The encoded protein is CASRTRDNFNEKLFF. The chain links TRBV6-6 to TRBJ1-4, with D maybe TRBD1 (6 bases). The germline V and J ends were trimmed by 6 bases and 4 bases, with 15 bases remaining between them. Germline V gene lookup returns CDR1 MNHNY and CDR2 SVGAGI (reference sequence). CDR3 size: 15 residues.

The V and J genes are TRBV6-1 and TRBJ1-1; D gene uncertain. V was clipped by 5 bases and J by 1 base, with 8 bases between them. The germline gives CDR1 MNHNS, CDR2 SASEGT. The CDR3 contains 13 residues. The CDR3 spells CASSQTPNTEAFF. The CDR3 region has the DNA TGTGCCAGCAGTCAGACACCGAACACTGAAGCTTTCTTT.